This T cell receptor (beta chain) stems from a study of blood T cell repertoires in COVID-19. Across the study: Donors in the United States, Italy and Spain gave samples during acute or convalescent COVID-19.

From germline, CDR1 is MNHEY and CDR2 SMNVEV (reference sequence). CDR3 size: 14 residues. V shed 5 bases and J 5 bases; nucleotides not matched to a gene: 7. Clones were sequenced by immunoSEQ multiplex PCR, and TCRdb holds only the in-frame ones, with some missing. The sample gives roughly 440,000 clones, about nine tenths of which show up once; over 10% is in the top ten. Seattle's cohort entered during active infection and was followed longitudinally. The source of this sequence is a woman in her 50s with COVID-19, enrolled during active disease. V usage is TRBV27 and J usage is TRBJ2-5, with 8 bases aligning to TRBD2. The sequencing sample was made of peripheral blood. CDR3 amino acids: CASSSGGWGETQYF. In DNA, the CDR3 is TGTGCCAGCAGTAGCGGGGGCTGGGGGGAGACCCAGTACTTC.